Listed here are 5 T cell receptor beta chains from one sample, sequenced in a study of blood T cell repertoires in COVID-19. Generated by immunoSEQ multiplex PCR, the TCRdb table keeps only in-frame clones and is missing some. This repertoire shows some 62,000 clones, about three quarters found once; its top ten account for around 5.3%. The sequencing input was peripheral blood. These receptors were obtained from a human donor in a cohort sampled during active COVID-19.

Written as DNA, the CDR3 is TGTGCCAGCAGCCGAATTAGAGCGGGGGGATCTTACGAGCAGTACTTC. This codes for CASSRIRAGGSYEQYF. The V gene is TRBV14, the J gene TRBJ2-7; 9 bases fit TRBD2. The trim removed 4 bases at V and 4 bases at J, leaving 11 bases unmatched. This CDR3 comprises 16 residues. Germline CDR1 is SGHDN and CDR2 is FVKESK.

This clone has only a few counts. The genes are TRBV14 and TRBJ2-7; no reliable D call. Trimming left V 6 bases short and J 6 bases short, with 18 bases between. CDR3 size: 14 residues. CDR1 SGHDN and CDR2 FVKESK come from the germline V gene. In DNA, the CDR3 is TGTGCCAGCAGACCCAATCGACGTTCGGGCGAGCAGTACTTC. It codes for CASRPNRRSGEQYF.

The genes are TRBV7-8 and TRBJ2-4, with a tentative D call TRBD1 (5 bases). CDR1 and CDR2 from the germline V gene are SGHVS and FQNEAQ. Between the trimmed V and J ends, which lost 2 bases and 7 bases, there was a span of 15 bases. The CDR3 covers 15 residues. For the CDR3, the DNA is TGTGCCAGCAGCTTAAGTGGCAGGGATAGGAACATTCAGTACTTC. The encoded protein is CASSLSGRDRNIQYF.

This clone was observed at least ten times. The chain has TRBV5-1 and TRBJ1-1, with TRBD1 matching 8 bases. The V gene end was trimmed by 8 bases and the J gene end by 4 bases; junction bases not matched to a gene: 10. CDR3 size: 14 residues. Germline V gene data show CDR1 as SGHRS and CDR2 as YFSETQ. The CDR3 DNA reads as TGCGCCAGTGCACTAACAGGGGGATCCACTGAAGCTTTCTTT. Protein: CASALTGGSTEAFF.

This chain links TRBV4-1 with TRBJ1-2; possibly TRBD1 for D (5 bases). V was clipped by 0 bases and J by 1 base, with 9 bases between them. Germline lookup yields CDR1 MGHRA and CDR2 YSYEKL. CDR3 size: 15 residues. The CDR3 bases are TGCGCCAGCAGCCAAGAGCAGGGTTTTAACTATGGCTACACCTTC. Residues: CASSQEQGFNYGYTF.